This T cell receptor beta chain was observed in a study of T cells in narcolepsy. Study background: Enrolled donors included narcolepsy type 1 or type 2 patients and healthy controls. Regarding the study as a whole: Healthy controls reportedly lacked the autoreactive clonotypes serially found in patients' blood. HCRT-specific and TRIB2-specific autoreactive clonotypes appeared among same-patient CSF and blood CD4+ clonotypes.

Concerning this clone itself: Its specificity is not known.

The length of the CDR3 is 15 residues. Trimming took off 5 bases at V and 0 bases at J, with 12 bases between the two ends. CDR1 is MNHNS, CDR2 SASEGT, per germline. Method: immunoSEQ multiplex PCR; TCRdb's copy keeps in-frame clones and lacks some. The sample includes more than 20,000 clones, 81% of them seen just once. J is TRBJ2-3 and V is TRBV6-1; unclear D gene. This TCR derives from a human donor in good health. What was sequenced was memory (CD45RA-) CD4+ T cells from blood. The chain's CDR3 is CASSQKRTSTDTQYF. The CDR3 bases are TGTGCCAGCAGTCAAAAGCGAACTAGCACAGATACGCAGTATTTT.